A selection of T cell receptor beta chains follows, all from one sample in a study of control samples from healthy donors and cancer patients. Assay: immunoSEQ multiplex PCR; the TCRdb copy retains only in-frame clones and omits some. The sample lists approximately 51,000 clones; roughly 80% were seen once. The material sequenced was blood. The receptors originated from a man between 65 and 79 years old in good health. CDR3s include the opening cysteine and the closing phenylalanine or tryptophan.

CASREISPSYEQYF,TRBV10-2,TRBJ2-7
CASSPYGPSSGNTIYF,TRBV18,TRBJ1-3
CASSSILKIVEAFF,TRBV28,TRBJ1-1
CASSLGGQGGYTF,TRBV7-8,TRBJ1-2
CASSPGAFDSPLHF,TRBV19,TRBJ1-6
CASSLGGQGSPYEQYF,TRBV13,TRBJ2-7
CASSSQGMDTEAFF,TRBV5-1,TRBJ1-1
CASKEDSANTGELFF,TRBV2,TRBJ2-2
CASSAQGSGANVLTF,TRBV5-4,TRBJ2-6
CASSPGTGDYGYTF,TRBV2,TRBJ1-2
CASRTGSSYYGYTF,TRBV28,TRBJ1-2
CASSYEASGDLEQFF,TRBV6-5,TRBJ2-1
CATSREGQGGTQYF,TRBV15,TRBJ2-5
CASSFAGPGEQFF,TRBV28,TRBJ2-1
CASRLTRADTEAFF,TRBV6-6,TRBJ1-1
CASSHFRDGNYGYTF,TRBV11-2,TRBJ1-2
CASSIGEGGAKTEAFF,TRBV19,TRBJ1-1